A selection of T cell receptor beta chains follows, all from one sample in a study of OX40 agonist ivuxolimab in advanced cancers. Only in-frame clones appear in the TCRdb table, and some are missing; sequencing was by immunoSEQ multiplex PCR. The profile covers tens of thousands of clones, with 91% appearing a single time and roughly 2.6% taken by the ten largest. Material: CD4+ or CD8+ T cells sorted from blood, obtained in a trial of the OX40 agonist ivuxolimab. The origin of the receptors is an adult with an advanced solid tumor such as melanoma, head and neck, liver or kidney cancer. Both conserved end residues are part of each CDR3. The D gene is left open where the match is weak. Size is stated for part of the rows, as once, few or many counts, or as a class when the clone is expanded.

abundance: NA; d_gene: NA; j_gene: TRBJ2-7; v_gene: TRBV4-2; CDR3nt: TGTGCCAGCAGCCAATCAGGGACTCTTCCCTACGAGCAGTACTTC; CDR3aa: CASSQSGTLPYEQYF
abundance: NA; d_gene: TRBD2; j_gene: TRBJ2-3; v_gene: TRBV9; CDR3nt: TGTGCCAGCAGCGTGACATCAGCGGGACGCACAGATACGCAGTATTTT; CDR3aa: CASSVTSAGRTDTQYF
abundance: NA; d_gene: TRBD2; j_gene: TRBJ2-5; v_gene: TRBV5-8; CDR3nt: TGTGCCAGCAGCCAGGGACTAGCGGGAGATGGGGAGACCCAGTACTTC; CDR3aa: CASSQGLAGDGETQYF
abundance: NA; d_gene: NA; j_gene: TRBJ2-5; v_gene: TRBV10-2; CDR3nt: TGCGCCAGCAGAGGAAGGGGCAGATCAGAGACCCAGTACTTC; CDR3aa: CASRGRGRSETQYF
abundance: NA; d_gene: NA; j_gene: TRBJ2-1; v_gene: TRBV29-1; CDR3nt: TGCAGCGCCACCCTCGGGCGCAATGAGCAGTTCTTC; CDR3aa: CSATLGRNEQFF
abundance: few; d_gene: NA; j_gene: TRBJ1-2; v_gene: TRBV5-4; CDR3nt: TGTGCCAGCAGCTATGGCGGGGGAGGGGCTAACTATGGCTACACCTTC; CDR3aa: CASSYGGGGANYGYTF
abundance: NA; d_gene: TRBD1; j_gene: TRBJ2-2; v_gene: TRBV5-1; CDR3nt: TGCGCCAGCAGCGACAGGGGGCCAAAGGCCGGGGAGCTGTTTTTT; CDR3aa: CASSDRGPKAGELFF
abundance: NA; d_gene: TRBD1; j_gene: TRBJ2-7; v_gene: TRBV29-1; CDR3nt: TGCAGCGCTCGGACAGGGGCCGAGCAGTACTTC; CDR3aa: CSARTGAEQYF
abundance: NA; d_gene: NA; j_gene: TRBJ2-6; v_gene: TRBV19; CDR3nt: TGTGCCAGTAGTATCCGCCCAACGAGGGGGGCCAACGTCCTGACTTTC; CDR3aa: CASSIRPTRGANVLTF
abundance: NA; d_gene: NA; j_gene: TRBJ1-1; v_gene: TRBV6-6; CDR3nt: TGTGCCAGCCAGGAGTATTTGAACACTGAAGCTTTCTTT; CDR3aa: CASQEYLNTEAFF
abundance: NA; d_gene: NA; j_gene: TRBJ1-1; v_gene: TRBV25-1; CDR3nt: TGTGCCAGCAGTACGGGGGTGGCTGAAGCTTTCTTT; CDR3aa: CASSTGVAEAFF
abundance: few; d_gene: NA; j_gene: TRBJ1-1; v_gene: TRBV2; CDR3nt: TGTGCCAGCTCAACGATGAACACTGAAGCTTTCTTT; CDR3aa: CASSTMNTEAFF
abundance: NA; d_gene: TRBD1; j_gene: TRBJ1-5; v_gene: TRBV10-3; CDR3nt: TGTGCCGTCAGGGGGGGCAATCAGCCCCAGCATTTT; CDR3aa: CAVRGGNQPQHF
abundance: NA; d_gene: TRBD2; j_gene: TRBJ2-7; v_gene: TRBV29-1; CDR3nt: TGCAGCGTTGATATAGCGGGATTCTCCTACGAGCAGTACTTC; CDR3aa: CSVDIAGFSYEQYF
abundance: NA; d_gene: NA; j_gene: TRBJ1-6; v_gene: TRBV30; CDR3nt: TGTGCCTGGAGTGTACCTGGGGCCTCACCCCTCCACTTT; CDR3aa: CAWSVPGASPLHF
abundance: NA; d_gene: NA; j_gene: TRBJ2-3; v_gene: TRBV19; CDR3nt: TGTGCCAGTAGTAAGGGTCGGACTTGGGGAGATACGCAGTATTTT; CDR3aa: CASSKGRTWGDTQYF
abundance: NA; d_gene: TRBD1; j_gene: TRBJ1-1; v_gene: TRBV5-1; CDR3nt: TGCGCCAGCAGCTTGCCAGGGGGCGCGGTGAACACTGAAGCTTTCTTT; CDR3aa: CASSLPGGAVNTEAFF
abundance: NA; d_gene: NA; j_gene: TRBJ1-5; v_gene: TRBV18; CDR3nt: TGTGCCAGCTCACCCGGGCCCTCCAATCAGCCCCAGCATTTT; CDR3aa: CASSPGPSNQPQHF
abundance: NA; d_gene: TRBD2; j_gene: TRBJ2-3; v_gene: TRBV9; CDR3nt: TGTGCCAGCAGCGGTAGCGGGATAGGGGCAGATACGCAGTATTTT; CDR3aa: CASSGSGIGADTQYF
abundance: NA; d_gene: NA; j_gene: TRBJ1-1; v_gene: TRBV10-3; CDR3nt: TGTGCCATCAGAGCCCTTATCGTCGGGTCACACACTGAAGCTTTCTTT; CDR3aa: CAIRALIVGSHTEAFF
abundance: NA; d_gene: TRBD2; j_gene: TRBJ2-7; v_gene: TRBV6-5; CDR3nt: TGTGCCAGCACCAACAGTCGGGCCCGCGGGAGCGAGCAGTACTTC; CDR3aa: CASTNSRARGSEQYF
abundance: NA; d_gene: NA; j_gene: TRBJ1-1; v_gene: TRBV9; CDR3nt: TGTGCCAGCAGCCCGGGGGGGGTGGCGAACACTGAAGCTTTCTTT; CDR3aa: CASSPGGVANTEAFF
abundance: NA; d_gene: NA; j_gene: TRBJ2-5; v_gene: TRBV11-2; CDR3nt: TGTGCCAGCAGCTTAGTGGGGACTGCCGTTGAGACCCAGTACTTC; CDR3aa: CASSLVGTAVETQYF
abundance: once; d_gene: NA; j_gene: TRBJ1-2; v_gene: TRBV27; CDR3nt: TGTGCCAGCAGGCGGGGCCAGGACAACTATGGCTACACCTTC; CDR3aa: CASRRGQDNYGYTF
abundance: NA; d_gene: TRBD2; j_gene: TRBJ2-3; v_gene: TRBV28; CDR3nt: TGTGCCAGCAGTGCCCTAGCGGGAGACACAGATACGCAGTATTTT; CDR3aa: CASSALAGDTDTQYF
abundance: NA; d_gene: NA; j_gene: TRBJ2-7; v_gene: TRBV18; CDR3nt: TGTGCCAGCTCAACAGCGGCCTCCTACGAGCAGTACTTC; CDR3aa: CASSTAASYEQYF
abundance: NA; d_gene: NA; j_gene: TRBJ1-3; v_gene: TRBV30; CDR3nt: TGTGCCTGGAGTGTCGGCTCTGGAAACACCATATATTTT; CDR3aa: CAWSVGSGNTIYF
abundance: NA; d_gene: TRBD2; j_gene: TRBJ2-3; v_gene: TRBV4-2; CDR3nt: TGTGCCAGCAGCGGGACTAGCGGGACGGTAGCAGATACGCAGTATTTT; CDR3aa: CASSGTSGTVADTQYF
abundance: NA; d_gene: NA; j_gene: TRBJ2-1; v_gene: TRBV30; CDR3nt: TGTGCCTGGAGTGGTCAAGCAGATGAGCAGTTCTTC; CDR3aa: CAWSGQADEQFF
abundance: NA; d_gene: NA; j_gene: TRBJ1-1; v_gene: TRBV4-2; CDR3nt: TGTGCCAGCAGCCAAGAGGGGAAGAACACTGAAGCTTTCTTT; CDR3aa: CASSQEGKNTEAFF
abundance: NA; d_gene: TRBD1; j_gene: TRBJ2-1; v_gene: TRBV4-1; CDR3nt: TGCGCCAGCAGCCGGGGACAGGGGGCCTACAATGAGCAGTTCTTC; CDR3aa: CASSRGQGAYNEQFF
abundance: NA; d_gene: NA; j_gene: TRBJ2-6; v_gene: TRBV19; CDR3nt: TGTGCCAGTAGTATACTGGCCACACCCGGGGCCAACGTCCTGACTTTC; CDR3aa: CASSILATPGANVLTF
abundance: NA; d_gene: TRBD2; j_gene: TRBJ2-7; v_gene: TRBV5-4; CDR3nt: TGTGCCAGCAGCCGTAGCGGGGGTGCCTCCTACGAGCAGTACTTC; CDR3aa: CASSRSGGASYEQYF
abundance: NA; d_gene: NA; j_gene: TRBJ2-1; v_gene: TRBV4-1; CDR3nt: TGCGCCAGCAGCCAAACCGGGACTTCGAGCTCCTACAATGAGCAGTTCTTC; CDR3aa: CASSQTGTSSSYNEQFF
abundance: NA; d_gene: NA; j_gene: TRBJ1-1; v_gene: TRBV5-4; CDR3nt: TGTGCCAGCAGCTTGGACGTCAGTGAAGCTTTCTTT; CDR3aa: CASSLDVSEAFF
abundance: NA; d_gene: NA; j_gene: TRBJ2-1; v_gene: TRBV5-1; CDR3nt: TGCGCCAGCAGCTCCTTATTGGGACGGCAGCACAATGAGCAGTTCTTC; CDR3aa: CASSSLLGRQHNEQFF
abundance: NA; d_gene: TRBD1; j_gene: TRBJ2-7; v_gene: TRBV14; CDR3nt: TGTGCCAGCAGCCCCGGGACAGGGATCGAGCAGTACTTC; CDR3aa: CASSPGTGIEQYF
abundance: NA; d_gene: NA; j_gene: TRBJ2-3; v_gene: TRBV2; CDR3nt: TGTGCCAGCAGGTACAGGGAATTCACAGATACGCAGTATTTT; CDR3aa: CASRYREFTDTQYF
abundance: NA; d_gene: TRBD1; j_gene: TRBJ2-7; v_gene: TRBV27; CDR3nt: TGTGCCAGCCGCGCCAAATCCGGGACAGGGTCCTACGAGCAGTACTTC; CDR3aa: CASRAKSGTGSYEQYF
abundance: NA; d_gene: TRBD1; j_gene: TRBJ2-5; v_gene: TRBV7-9; CDR3nt: TGTGCCAGCAGCCCGACAGGGGGTCCAGGAGAGACCCAGTACTTC; CDR3aa: CASSPTGGPGETQYF
abundance: NA; d_gene: TRBD1; j_gene: TRBJ1-2; v_gene: TRBV28; CDR3nt: TGTGCCAGCAGTACAGGGGGGGGTAACTATGGCTACACCTTC; CDR3aa: CASSTGGGNYGYTF
abundance: once; d_gene: NA; j_gene: TRBJ2-7; v_gene: TRBV28; CDR3nt: TGTGCCAGCAGTTTAACAGGGAGAGAGCAGTACTTC; CDR3aa: CASSLTGREQYF
abundance: NA; d_gene: TRBD2; j_gene: TRBJ2-1; v_gene: TRBV5-1; CDR3nt: TGCGCCAGCAGCTTGTTGACTAGCGGGAGGAGGGAACAGTTCTTC; CDR3aa: CASSLLTSGRREQFF
abundance: NA; d_gene: NA; j_gene: TRBJ1-3; v_gene: TRBV28; CDR3nt: TGTGCCAGCAGTTTCGTTCCGGGGTACTCTGGAAACACCATATATTTT; CDR3aa: CASSFVPGYSGNTIYF
abundance: once; d_gene: TRBD2; j_gene: TRBJ2-3; v_gene: TRBV7-2; CDR3nt: TGTGCCAGCAGCTTCGGACTAGCGGGGCCTCAATTGCGGTTTAGTACGCAGTATTTT; CDR3aa: CASSFGLAGPQLRFSTQYF
abundance: NA; d_gene: NA; j_gene: TRBJ1-1; v_gene: TRBV5-1; CDR3nt: TGCGCCAGCAGCTTAAACATACAGAACACTGAAGCTTTCTTT; CDR3aa: CASSLNIQNTEAFF
abundance: NA; d_gene: TRBD2; j_gene: TRBJ2-3; v_gene: TRBV5-1; CDR3nt: TGCGCCAGCAGCCCGGGGACTAGCGGGAGGGTTGCAGATACGCAGTATTTT; CDR3aa: CASSPGTSGRVADTQYF
abundance: NA; d_gene: NA; j_gene: TRBJ2-3; v_gene: TRBV28; CDR3nt: TGTGCCAGCAGGCCCCTTACAGATACGCAGTATTTT; CDR3aa: CASRPLTDTQYF
abundance: NA; d_gene: NA; j_gene: TRBJ2-4; v_gene: TRBV11-2; CDR3nt: TGTGCCAGCAGCTTAGCCTGGCCGCGACATATGGTAGCCAAAAACATTCAGTACTTC; CDR3aa: CASSLAWPRHMVAKNIQYF
abundance: NA; d_gene: NA; j_gene: TRBJ2-7; v_gene: TRBV7-9; CDR3nt: TGTGCCAGCAGCTCAGACTACGAGCAGTACTTC; CDR3aa: CASSSDYEQYF
abundance: NA; d_gene: TRBD2; j_gene: TRBJ2-7; v_gene: TRBV5-1; CDR3nt: TGCGCCAGCAGCCCTCGGCTAGCGGGAGACGAGCAGTACTTC; CDR3aa: CASSPRLAGDEQYF
abundance: few; d_gene: NA; j_gene: TRBJ1-1; v_gene: TRBV7-3; CDR3nt: TGTGCCAGCAGCTCAGTGATGAACACTGAAGCTTTCTTT; CDR3aa: CASSSVMNTEAFF
abundance: NA; d_gene: TRBD1; j_gene: TRBJ2-7; v_gene: TRBV10-2; CDR3nt: TGCGCCAGCAGTGAGTCCGGACAGGGGGGTTCCTACGAGCAGTACTTC; CDR3aa: CASSESGQGGSYEQYF
abundance: NA; d_gene: TRBD1; j_gene: TRBJ2-2; v_gene: TRBV19; CDR3nt: TGTGCCACCCATTCAGACCCCGGGACAGGTGCCGGGGAGCTGTTTTTT; CDR3aa: CATHSDPGTGAGELFF
abundance: NA; d_gene: TRBD2; j_gene: TRBJ2-2; v_gene: TRBV19; CDR3nt: TGTGCCAGTAGTCCCCTAGCGGGAGCGGTCACCGGGGAGCTGTTTTTT; CDR3aa: CASSPLAGAVTGELFF
abundance: NA; d_gene: NA; j_gene: TRBJ1-5; v_gene: TRBV19; CDR3nt: TGTGCCAGTAGTACCAGGGTGAAAGGCAATCAGCCCCAGCATTTT; CDR3aa: CASSTRVKGNQPQHF
abundance: NA; d_gene: NA; j_gene: TRBJ2-3; v_gene: TRBV29-1; CDR3nt: TGCAGCGTTGCCTCATGGGATACGCAGTATTTT; CDR3aa: CSVASWDTQYF